These 2 T cell receptor beta chains originate from one sample sequenced in a study of cytomegalovirus exposure and HLA in healthy donors. PCR employed 60 Vbeta and 13 Jbeta primers. Clones were sequenced by immunoSEQ multiplex PCR, and TCRdb holds only the in-frame ones, with some missing. Of fewer than 120,000 clones in the sample, 86% were seen once. The sequenced sample was PBMCs. The receptors here all came from a man aged 40-50 years in good health and CMV-seronegative.

This clone was seen once. The chain employs TRBV28 and TRBJ2-3, with D tentatively TRBD1 (7 bases). In germline, CDR1 is MDHEN, CDR2 SYDVKM. V lost 6 bases, J lost 3 bases, and 13 bases lay in between. The CDR3 runs 14 residues. CDR3 DNA: TGTGCCAGCAGACCCCAGGGGGGAACAGATACGCAGTATTTT. It encodes CASRPQGGTDTQYF.

The chain couples TRBV7-9 to TRBJ2-7; D is ambiguous. CDR1 SEHNR and CDR2 FQNEAQ come from the germline V gene (reference sequence). The CDR3 runs 11 residues. Trimming shortened V by 0 bases and J by 6 bases, and 3 bases separated the two germline ends. In nucleotides, the CDR3 is TGTGCCAGCAGCTTAGCGCGCGAGCAGTACTTC. Translating gives CASSLAREQYF.